This T cell receptor beta chain emerged from a study of T cells in Graves' hyperthyroidism and ophthalmopathy. Whole-study findings and limits: A 13 V-J model separated ophthalmopathy from stable hyperthyroidism.

Researchers defined stable Graves' hyperthyroidism as no ophthalmopathy progression within 18 months. Hyperthyroidism had been newly diagnosed in patients aged 18 to 65, and its duration was under 2 months. RNA transcripts yielded amplified TCR beta CDR3 regions. RT-PCR in the first round (using the HTBI primer set) targeted the TCR CDR3. TCRdb re-analysed the multiplex PCR reads in MiXCR, keeping a single row per CDR3 protein. Of about 420,000 distinct CDR3 sequences in the sample, about 13% are singletons; the top ten hold more than 4.5%. V lost 3 bases, J lost 3 bases, and 6 bases lay in between. Germline CDR1 is LNHDA and CDR2 is SQIVND (reference sequence). This CDR3 has 13 residues. In this sample, this clonotype turned up a few times. The antigen is unknown.

The TCR was taken from a woman between 18 and 29 years old with Graves' hyperthyroidism. Material for sequencing was blood. The chain carries TRBV19 and TRBJ1-5; D ambiguous. The CDR3 is CASSIRINQPQHF. The CDR3 nucleotides read TGTGCCAGTAGTATCCGGATCAATCAGCCCCAGCATTTT.